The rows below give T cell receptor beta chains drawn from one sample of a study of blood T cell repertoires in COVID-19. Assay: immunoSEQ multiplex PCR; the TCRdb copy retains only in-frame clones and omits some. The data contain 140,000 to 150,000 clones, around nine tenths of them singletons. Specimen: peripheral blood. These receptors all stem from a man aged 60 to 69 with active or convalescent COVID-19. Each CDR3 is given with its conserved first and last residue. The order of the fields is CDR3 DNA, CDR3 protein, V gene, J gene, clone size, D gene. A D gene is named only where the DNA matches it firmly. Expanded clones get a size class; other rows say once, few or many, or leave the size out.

TGCGCCAGCACCCTAGGACAGCGATATTCACCCCTCCACTTT	CASTLGQRYSPLHF	TRBV5-1	TRBJ1-6	NA	NA
TGCGCCAGCAGCTCAGACAGACGGGAGACCCAGTACTTC	CASSSDRRETQYF	TRBV5-1	TRBJ2-5	NA	NA
TGTGCCAGCAATCACCCGGAGGGGACCGGGGAGCTGTTTTTT	CASNHPEGTGELFF	TRBV9	TRBJ2-2	once	NA
TGTGCCAGCAGCCTCGACAGGGCCATCGATGAGCAGTTCTTC	CASSLDRAIDEQFF	TRBV28	TRBJ2-1	NA	TRBD1
TGTGCCAGCAGCTTGGGGGGTGTGAACACCGGGGAGCTGTTTTTT	CASSLGGVNTGELFF	TRBV11-3	TRBJ2-2	NA	NA
TGCGCCAGCAGCACCGGGACTAGCGGGAGGGTCGATGAGCAGTTCTTC	CASSTGTSGRVDEQFF	TRBV5-1	TRBJ2-1	NA	TRBD2
TGCGCCAGCAGCCAAGAGGCGGGAGCGTTGGTTGAGCAGTTCTTC	CASSQEAGALVEQFF	TRBV4-1	TRBJ2-1	NA	TRBD2
TGTGCCCCCTCGGACAGGGAGCTCACAGATACGCAGTATTTT	CAPSDRELTDTQYF	TRBV24-1	TRBJ2-3	NA	TRBD1
TGTGCCAGCAGCCCCGGACAGGGGAACGGCTACACCTTC	CASSPGQGNGYTF	TRBV7-2	TRBJ1-2	few	TRBD1
TGCGCCAGCAGCTTGGGGTACAGGGGGCTAAGTGAAAAACTGTTTTTT	CASSLGYRGLSEKLFF	TRBV5-1	TRBJ1-4	NA	TRBD1
TGTGCCAGCAGTATTACAGGGGGCACCACCTACGAGCAGTACTTC	CASSITGGTTYEQYF	TRBV7-2	TRBJ2-7	NA	TRBD1
TGTGCCAGCAGTTGGTTGGACAGGGCGCCCACCGGGGAGCTGTTTTTT	CASSWLDRAPTGELFF	TRBV11-2	TRBJ2-2	NA	TRBD1
TGTGCCAGCAGTGAAAATGGTAGCGGGAGGTACGAGCAGTACTTC	CASSENGSGRYEQYF	TRBV6-1	TRBJ2-7	NA	TRBD2
TGTGCCATCAGTGACCAATACGAGCAGTACTTC	CAISDQYEQYF	TRBV10-3	TRBJ2-7	NA	NA
TGTGCCAGCCAAGGACAGGGGCGGATGGACACTGAAGCTTTCTTT	CASQGQGRMDTEAFF	TRBV14	TRBJ1-1	NA	TRBD1
TGCGCCAGCAGCCAAGAAGGGGGTGGTGGTCGTATTCAGTACTTC	CASSQEGGGGRIQYF	TRBV4-3	TRBJ2-4	NA	NA
TGTGCCAGCAGTTATACAGGGGGTACTGGAAACACCATATATTTT	CASSYTGGTGNTIYF	TRBV6-5	TRBJ1-3	NA	TRBD1
TGTGCCGTCCGGGACTACCGGGTCACCGGGGAGCTGTTTTTT	CAVRDYRVTGELFF	TRBV19	TRBJ2-2	NA	TRBD2
TGTGCCAGCAGCCGAATCTTAAACGATGCTACCCAGCATTTT	CASSRILNDATQHF	TRBV5-5	TRBJ1-5	NA	NA
TGCGCCAGCAGCTTGGTCCTCCGGACAGGGGGAGTCGACCGGAATAAAGAGACCCAGTACTTC	CASSLVLRTGGVDRNKETQYF	TRBV5-1	TRBJ2-5	NA	TRBD1
TGCGCCAGCAGCCAAGACCCCACAGGGGGGAATGAAAAACTGTTTTTT	CASSQDPTGGNEKLFF	TRBV4-1	TRBJ1-4	NA	TRBD1
TGCGCCAGCAGCCAAGTCATCGTCGAGGGTATGGAGTTCTTC	CASSQVIVEGMEFF	TRBV4-1	TRBJ2-1	NA	NA
TGTGCCACCAGTACTCTAGCCAAAAACATTCAGTACTTC	CATSTLAKNIQYF	TRBV7-3	TRBJ2-4	NA	NA
TGTGCCAGCAGTTTTGCCGGGACAGGGTCGGTCTATGGCTACACCTTC	CASSFAGTGSVYGYTF	TRBV28	TRBJ1-2	once	TRBD1
TGTGCCATCGGGACACCTAGCACAGATACGCAGTATTTT	CAIGTPSTDTQYF	TRBV10-3	TRBJ2-3	NA	NA
TGCGCCAGCAGCCAAGATGGGTTTGACAGTTACGAGACCCAGTACTTC	CASSQDGFDSYETQYF	TRBV4-1	TRBJ2-5	NA	NA
TGTGCCAGCAGGGAGACAGGGGTCAGCTCCTACGAGCAGTACTTC	CASRETGVSSYEQYF	TRBV3-1/TRBV3-2	TRBJ2-7	NA	TRBD1
TGTGCCAGCAGCAAACCTGGGACAGGCTATGGCTACACCTTC	CASSKPGTGYGYTF	TRBV5-4	TRBJ1-2	NA	TRBD1
TGTGCCAGCACGACTAGCGGGAGGGCCTACCGATATTACAATGAGCAGTTCTTC	CASTTSGRAYRYYNEQFF	TRBV7-3	TRBJ2-1	NA	TRBD2
TGTGCCTGGAGAGGATGGAGGGAAGAAGCTTTCTTT	CAWRGWREEAFF	TRBV30	TRBJ1-1	NA	NA
TGTGCCAGCAGCCTACAGGGTCGACGAGAGACCCAGTACTTC	CASSLQGRRETQYF	TRBV5-4	TRBJ2-5	NA	NA
TGCGCCAGCAGCCTCCGGGACAGGGACCACGAGCAGTACTTC	CASSLRDRDHEQYF	TRBV4-1	TRBJ2-7	NA	TRBD1
TGTGCCAGCTCACCACCGGGGAACAGGGGTACCTACGAGCAGTACTTC	CASSPPGNRGTYEQYF	TRBV18	TRBJ2-7	NA	TRBD1
TGTGCCAGCAGTCTGGGAGTTCTTTCCTACGAGCAGTACTTC	CASSLGVLSYEQYF	TRBV27	TRBJ2-7	NA	NA
TGTGCCAGCACCCCATGGGCAGGGGTGACTGGAAACACCATATATTTT	CASTPWAGVTGNTIYF	TRBV2	TRBJ1-3	NA	NA
TGCGCCAGCAGCTTGGAAGGGACTAGCGGCAATGAGCAGTTCTTC	CASSLEGTSGNEQFF	TRBV5-1	TRBJ2-1	NA	TRBD2
TGTGCCAGTAGCGGCGGGGACAGGGGACCATACGAGCAGTACTTC	CASSGGDRGPYEQYF	TRBV19	TRBJ2-7	NA	TRBD1
TGTGCCAGCAGTGAAGGGGGGTGGCAGTACAATCAGCCCCAGCATTTT	CASSEGGWQYNQPQHF	TRBV25-1	TRBJ1-5	NA	NA
TGCGCCAGCAGCCAAAGGACAGGGAATGGCTACACCTTC	CASSQRTGNGYTF	TRBV4-1	TRBJ1-2	once	TRBD1
TGTGCCAGCAGCCACACAAGATCTGGAAACACCATATATTTT	CASSHTRSGNTIYF	TRBV11-2	TRBJ1-3	few	NA
TGTGCCAGCAGCTCCGGACTAGGGCCCTACAATGAGCAGTTCTTC	CASSSGLGPYNEQFF	TRBV7-2	TRBJ2-1	NA	TRBD2
TGTGCCAGCAGCTCGAGACAGGGACGGGATCAGCCCCAGCATTTT	CASSSRQGRDQPQHF	TRBV7-9	TRBJ1-5	once	TRBD1
TGTGCCAGCAAGACAGGGAACACCGGGGAGCTGTTTTTT	CASKTGNTGELFF	TRBV28	TRBJ2-2	few	NA
TGTGCCAGCAGTGGCTACCTAGGGGTGGGCGGGAGATCTGGTAGCTCCTACAATGAGCAGTTCTTC	CASSGYLGVGGRSGSSYNEQFF	TRBV27	TRBJ2-1	NA	TRBD2
TGTGCCAGCAGGTCCGACAGTCAGCAGCAGTACTTC	CASRSDSQQQYF	TRBV6-5	TRBJ2-7	NA	NA
TGTGCCAGCAGCTTTCCCGGGACAGGGGTGGTCGAGCAGTACTTC	CASSFPGTGVVEQYF	TRBV7-6	TRBJ2-7	NA	TRBD1
TGTGCCAGCAGCCCCCGACAGGGCCCTAACTATGGCTACACCTTC	CASSPRQGPNYGYTF	TRBV9	TRBJ1-2	NA	TRBD1
TGTGCCAGTAGCAAAAGGGGGTCCCAGACCCAGTACTTC	CASSKRGSQTQYF	TRBV19	TRBJ2-5	NA	NA